The clone carrying this T cell receptor beta chain has only one observation. There are 19 residues in the CDR3. Germline lookup yields CDR1 KGHSH and CDR2 LQKENI. Germline trimming cut 3 bases from V and 6 bases from J; bases unmatched to any gene: 21. This sample was taken from a study of shared clonotypes between healthy human individuals. The overall study: The donors, two women and three men, were aged 18 to 49.

Sequencing was performed with immunoSEQ multiplex PCR; in TCRdb, only in-frame clones are kept and a portion is missing. This table has just over 2,000,000 clones, 90% to 95% appearing once. Recent acute infections and vaccinations were absent in the healthy HIV-negative adult donors. Splitting of CD4+ cells produced CD45RA+ naive and CD45RA-negative memory subsets. Sequenced: naive CD4+ T cells sorted from blood. Subset: CD45RA+ positively selected. J is TRBJ2-7 and V is TRBV18; 9 bases are shared with TRBD1. This TCR derives from a man aged 18 to 30 in good health. The CDR3 DNA follows: TGTGCCAGCTCACCGTTTTGGGTTCCGGGACAGGGAGTAAGGGGCGAGCAGTACTTC. Its translation is CASSPFWVPGQGVRGEQYF.